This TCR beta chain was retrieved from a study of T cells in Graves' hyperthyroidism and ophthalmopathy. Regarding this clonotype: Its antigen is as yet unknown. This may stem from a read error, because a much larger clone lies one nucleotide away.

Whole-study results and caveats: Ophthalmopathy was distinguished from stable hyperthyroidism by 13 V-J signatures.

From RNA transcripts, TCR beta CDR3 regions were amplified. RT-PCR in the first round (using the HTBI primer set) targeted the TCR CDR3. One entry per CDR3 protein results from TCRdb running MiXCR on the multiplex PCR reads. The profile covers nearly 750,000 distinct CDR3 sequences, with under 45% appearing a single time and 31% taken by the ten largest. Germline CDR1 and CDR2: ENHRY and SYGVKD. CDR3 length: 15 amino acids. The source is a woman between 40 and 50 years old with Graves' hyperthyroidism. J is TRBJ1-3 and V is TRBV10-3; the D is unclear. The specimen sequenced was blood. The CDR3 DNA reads TGTGCCATCAGTGAAATGGGTGCCTCTGGAAACACCATACATTTT. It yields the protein CAISEMGASGNTIHF.